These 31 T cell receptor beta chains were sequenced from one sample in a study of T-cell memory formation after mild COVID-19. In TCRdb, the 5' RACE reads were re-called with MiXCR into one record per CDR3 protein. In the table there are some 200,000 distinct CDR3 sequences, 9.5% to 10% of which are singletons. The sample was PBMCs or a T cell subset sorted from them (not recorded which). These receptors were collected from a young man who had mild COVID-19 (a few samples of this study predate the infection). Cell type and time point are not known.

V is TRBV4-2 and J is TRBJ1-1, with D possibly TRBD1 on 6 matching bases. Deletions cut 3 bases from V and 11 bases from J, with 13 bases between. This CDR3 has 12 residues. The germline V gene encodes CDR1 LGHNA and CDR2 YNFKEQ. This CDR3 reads CASSQGDRGAFF. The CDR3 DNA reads TGTGCCAGCAGCCAGGGGGATAGGGGGGCTTTCTTT.

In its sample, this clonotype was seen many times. The CDR3 protein is CASSERTGFIVKTNQPQHF. The CDR3 nucleotides read TGTGCCAGCAGTGAACGGACAGGGTTTATAGTTAAGACCAATCAGCCCCAGCATTTT. This chain connects TRBV2 to TRBJ1-5, with TRBD1 matching over 8 bases. The CDR3 spans 19 residues. Germline V gene data show CDR1 as SNHLY and CDR2 as FYNNEI. The ends lost 2 bases at V and 3 bases at J; junction bases unmatched: 15.

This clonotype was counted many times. Written as DNA, the CDR3 is TGTGCCAGCAAACACAGGGTCAATCAGCCCCAGCATTTT. Residues: CASKHRVNQPQHF. The V gene is TRBV12-3 or TRBV12-4, the J gene TRBJ1-5; D perhaps matches TRBD1 (6 bases). V gave up 7 bases and J gave up 3 bases, with 10 bases separating them. The CDR3 spans 13 residues.

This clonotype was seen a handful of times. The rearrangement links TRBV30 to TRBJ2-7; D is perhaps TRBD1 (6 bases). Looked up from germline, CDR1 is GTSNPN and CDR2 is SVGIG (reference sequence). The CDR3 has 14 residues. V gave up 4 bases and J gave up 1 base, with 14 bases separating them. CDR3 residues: CAWNLGQFSYEQYF. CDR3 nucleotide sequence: TGTGCCTGGAACCTCGGACAGTTTTCCTACGAGCAGTACTTC.

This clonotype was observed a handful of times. CDR3 residues: CASSLGAGGSSYGYTF. The CDR3 nucleotides are TGTGCCAGCAGCTTAGGGGCAGGGGGCTCCTCCTATGGCTACACCTTC. The chain links TRBV7-2 to TRBJ1-2, with 8 bases identical to TRBD1. The CDR3 is 16 residues long. J lost 4 bases, V lost 1 base, and 8 bases had no gene match. Germline loops: CDR1 SGHTA, CDR2 FQGNSA.

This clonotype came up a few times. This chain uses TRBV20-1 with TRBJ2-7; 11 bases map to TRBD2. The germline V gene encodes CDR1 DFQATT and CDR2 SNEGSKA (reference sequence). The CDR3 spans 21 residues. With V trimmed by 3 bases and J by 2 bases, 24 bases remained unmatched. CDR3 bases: TGCAGTGCTAGGGGGGGACTGGGACCCGGGACTAGCGGACCTGACCCCTACGAGCAGTACTTC. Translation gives CSARGGLGPGTSGPDPYEQYF.

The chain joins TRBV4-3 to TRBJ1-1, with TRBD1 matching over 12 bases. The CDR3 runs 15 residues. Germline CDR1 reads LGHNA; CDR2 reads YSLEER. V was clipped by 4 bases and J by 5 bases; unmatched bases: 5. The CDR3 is CASSLGTGGLTEAFF. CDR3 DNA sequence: TGCGCCAGCAGCCTCGGGACAGGGGGCCTTACTGAAGCTTTCTTT.

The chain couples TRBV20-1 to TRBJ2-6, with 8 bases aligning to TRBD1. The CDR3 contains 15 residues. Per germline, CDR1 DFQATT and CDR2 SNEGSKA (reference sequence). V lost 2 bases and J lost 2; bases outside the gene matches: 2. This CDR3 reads CSARLDRAGANVLTF. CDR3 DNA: TGCAGTGCTAGATTGGACAGGGCTGGGGCCAACGTCCTGACTTTC.

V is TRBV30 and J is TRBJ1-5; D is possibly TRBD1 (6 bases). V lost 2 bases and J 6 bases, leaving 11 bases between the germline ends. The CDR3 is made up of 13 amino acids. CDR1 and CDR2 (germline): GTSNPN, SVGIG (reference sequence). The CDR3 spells CAWSHRVGQPQHF. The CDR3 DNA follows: TGTGCCTGGAGTCACAGGGTCGGTCAGCCCCAGCATTTT.

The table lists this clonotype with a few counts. The CDR3 DNA follows: TGTGCCAGCAGCACGGGACAGAGAGGGGAAAAACTGTTTTTT. Translating it yields CASSTGQRGEKLFF. The rearrangement uses TRBV9 and TRBJ1-4; 7 bases agree with TRBD1. Germline CDR1 is SGDLS and CDR2 is YYNGEE. Losses at the gene ends were 4 bases for V and 8 bases for J; bases not matched to a gene: 8. This CDR3 is 14 amino acids long.

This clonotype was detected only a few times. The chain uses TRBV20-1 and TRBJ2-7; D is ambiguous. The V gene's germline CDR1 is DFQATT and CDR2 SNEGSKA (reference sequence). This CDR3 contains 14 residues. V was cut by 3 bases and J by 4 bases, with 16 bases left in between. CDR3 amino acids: CSASDLAGSYEQYF. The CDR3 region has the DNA TGCAGTGCTAGTGACTTGGCAGGTTCTTACGAGCAGTACTTC.

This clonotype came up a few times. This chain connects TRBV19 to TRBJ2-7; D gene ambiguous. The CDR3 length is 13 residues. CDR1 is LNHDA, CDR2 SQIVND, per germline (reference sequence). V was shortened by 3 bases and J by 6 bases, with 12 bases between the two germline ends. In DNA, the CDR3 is TGTGCCAGTAGTATTCTCGCCCAAGGCGAGCAGTACTTC. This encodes CASSILAQGEQYF.

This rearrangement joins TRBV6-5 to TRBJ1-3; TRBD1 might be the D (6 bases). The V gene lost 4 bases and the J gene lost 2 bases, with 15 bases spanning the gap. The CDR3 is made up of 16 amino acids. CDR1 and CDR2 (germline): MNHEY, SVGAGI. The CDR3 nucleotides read TGTGCCAGCAGTTTCGGGACATATGTCCCTGGAAACACCATATATTTT. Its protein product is CASSFGTYVPGNTIYF.

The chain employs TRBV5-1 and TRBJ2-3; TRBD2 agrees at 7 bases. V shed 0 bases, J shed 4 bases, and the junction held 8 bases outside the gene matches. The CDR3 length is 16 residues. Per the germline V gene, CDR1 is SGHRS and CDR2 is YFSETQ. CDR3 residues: CASSLAPQGGADTQYF. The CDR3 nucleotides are TGCGCCAGCAGCTTGGCCCCGCAGGGAGGGGCAGATACGCAGTATTTT.

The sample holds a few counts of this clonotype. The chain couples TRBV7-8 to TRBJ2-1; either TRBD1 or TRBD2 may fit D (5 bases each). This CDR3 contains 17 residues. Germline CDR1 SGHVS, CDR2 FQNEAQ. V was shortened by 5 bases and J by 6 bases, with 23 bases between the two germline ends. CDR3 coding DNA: TGTGCCAGCAGCCCCCTTGGGGGAGTTGCAGCACGCAATGAGCAGTTCTTC. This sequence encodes CASSPLGGVAARNEQFF. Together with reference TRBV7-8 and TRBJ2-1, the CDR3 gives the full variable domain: GAGVSQSPRYKVAKRGQDVALRCDPISGHVSLFWYQQALGQGPEFLTYFQNEAQLDKSGLPSDRFFAERPEGSVSTLKIQRTQQEDSAVYLCASSPLGGVAARNEQFFGPGTRLTVL.

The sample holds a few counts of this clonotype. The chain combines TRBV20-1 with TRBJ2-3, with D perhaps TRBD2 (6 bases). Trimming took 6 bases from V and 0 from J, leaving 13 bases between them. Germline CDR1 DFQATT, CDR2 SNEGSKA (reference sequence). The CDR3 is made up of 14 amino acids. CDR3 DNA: TGCAGTGCCGCCCCCGGGACTAGCACAGATACGCAGTATTTT. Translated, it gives CSAAPGTSTDTQYF.

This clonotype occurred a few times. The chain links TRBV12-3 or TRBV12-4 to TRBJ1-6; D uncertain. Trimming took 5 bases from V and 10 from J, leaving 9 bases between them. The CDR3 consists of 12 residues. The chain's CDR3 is CASSVSYSPLHF. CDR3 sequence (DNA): TGTGCCAGCAGTGTTAGCTACTCACCCCTCCACTTT.

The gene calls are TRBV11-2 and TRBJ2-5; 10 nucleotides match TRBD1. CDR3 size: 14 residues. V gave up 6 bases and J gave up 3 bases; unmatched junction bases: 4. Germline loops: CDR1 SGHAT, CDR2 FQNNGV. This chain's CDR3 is CASSPGQGKETQYF. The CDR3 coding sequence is TGTGCCAGCAGTCCGGGACAGGGGAAAGAGACCCAGTACTTC.

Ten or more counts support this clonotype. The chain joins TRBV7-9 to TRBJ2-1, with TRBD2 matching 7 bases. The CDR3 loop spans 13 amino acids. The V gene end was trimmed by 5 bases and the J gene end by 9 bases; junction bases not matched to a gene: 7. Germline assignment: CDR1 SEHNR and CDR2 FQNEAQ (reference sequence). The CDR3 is CASSEGPGGEQFF. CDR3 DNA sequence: TGTGCCAGCAGCGAGGGACCGGGGGGTGAGCAGTTCTTC.

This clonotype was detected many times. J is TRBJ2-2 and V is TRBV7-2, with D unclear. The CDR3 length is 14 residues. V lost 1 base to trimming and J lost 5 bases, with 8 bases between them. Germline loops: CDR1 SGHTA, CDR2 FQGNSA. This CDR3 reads CASSLELFTGELFF. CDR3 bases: TGTGCCAGCAGCTTAGAGCTATTTACCGGGGAGCTGTTTTTT.

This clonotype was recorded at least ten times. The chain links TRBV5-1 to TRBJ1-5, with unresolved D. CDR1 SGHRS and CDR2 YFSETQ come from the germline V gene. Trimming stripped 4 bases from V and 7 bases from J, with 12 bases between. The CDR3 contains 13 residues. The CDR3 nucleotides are TGCGCCAGCAGCCAGGAGGGCAGACAGCCCCAGCATTTT. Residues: CASSQEGRQPQHF.

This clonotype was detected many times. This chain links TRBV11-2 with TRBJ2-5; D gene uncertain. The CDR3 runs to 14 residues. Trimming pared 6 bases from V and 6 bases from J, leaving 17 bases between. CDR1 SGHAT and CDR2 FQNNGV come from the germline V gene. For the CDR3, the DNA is TGTGCCAGCAGGCCCCGGCCAGCGCGGAAGACCCAGTACTTC. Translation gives CASRPRPARKTQYF.

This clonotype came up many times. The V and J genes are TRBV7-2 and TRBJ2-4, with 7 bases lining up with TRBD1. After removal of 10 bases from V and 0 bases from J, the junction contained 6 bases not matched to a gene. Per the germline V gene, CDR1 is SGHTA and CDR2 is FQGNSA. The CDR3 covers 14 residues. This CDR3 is CATGTDIAKNIQYF. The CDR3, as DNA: TGTGCCACAGGGACAGATATAGCCAAAAACATTCAGTACTTC.

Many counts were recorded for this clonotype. CDR3 in amino acids: CASSTDRANTGELFF. In DNA form, the CDR3 reads TGCGCCAGCAGTACGGACCGAGCGAACACCGGGGAGCTGTTTTTT. The genes are TRBV5-1 and TRBJ2-2; D uncertain. Trimming pared 5 bases from V and 0 bases from J, leaving 11 bases between. The CDR3 consists of 15 residues. CDR1 and CDR2 from the germline V gene are SGHRS and YFSETQ.

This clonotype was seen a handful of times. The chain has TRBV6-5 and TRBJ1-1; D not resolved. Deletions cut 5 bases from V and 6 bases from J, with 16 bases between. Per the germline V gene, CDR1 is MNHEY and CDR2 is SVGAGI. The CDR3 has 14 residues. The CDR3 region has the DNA TGTGCCAGCAGTCCGACCGGGTTCAGCGCTGAAGCTTTCTTT. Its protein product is CASSPTGFSAEAFF.

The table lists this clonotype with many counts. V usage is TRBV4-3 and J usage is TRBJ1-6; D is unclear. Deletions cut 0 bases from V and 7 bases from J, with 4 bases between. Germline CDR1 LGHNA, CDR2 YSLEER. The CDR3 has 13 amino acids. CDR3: CASSQERNSPLHF. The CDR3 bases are TGCGCCAGCAGCCAAGAGCGGAATTCACCCCTCCACTTT.

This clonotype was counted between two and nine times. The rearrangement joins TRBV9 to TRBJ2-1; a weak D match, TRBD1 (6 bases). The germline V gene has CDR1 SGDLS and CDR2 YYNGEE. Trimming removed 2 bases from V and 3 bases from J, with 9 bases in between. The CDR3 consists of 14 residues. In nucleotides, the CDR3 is TGTGCCAGCAGCGTTCTAGGGGGCTACAATGAGCAGTTCTTC. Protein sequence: CASSVLGGYNEQFF.

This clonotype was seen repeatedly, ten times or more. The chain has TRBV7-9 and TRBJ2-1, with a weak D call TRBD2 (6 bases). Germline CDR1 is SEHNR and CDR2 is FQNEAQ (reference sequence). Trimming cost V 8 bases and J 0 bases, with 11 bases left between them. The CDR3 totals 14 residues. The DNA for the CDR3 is TGTGCCAGCCTCCGGGAGCTCTCCTACAATGAGCAGTTCTTC. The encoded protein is CASLRELSYNEQFF.

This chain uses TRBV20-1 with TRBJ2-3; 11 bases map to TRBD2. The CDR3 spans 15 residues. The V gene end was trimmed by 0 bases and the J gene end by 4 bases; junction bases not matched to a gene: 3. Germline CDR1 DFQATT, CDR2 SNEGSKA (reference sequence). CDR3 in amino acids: CSAREVLAGADTQYF. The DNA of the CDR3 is TGCAGTGCTAGAGAGGTACTAGCGGGGGCAGATACGCAGTATTTT.

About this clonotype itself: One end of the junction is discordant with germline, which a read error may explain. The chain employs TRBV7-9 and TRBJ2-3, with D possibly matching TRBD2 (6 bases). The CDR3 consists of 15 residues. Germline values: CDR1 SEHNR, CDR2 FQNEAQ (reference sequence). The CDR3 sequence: CASSLAFSLMDTQYF. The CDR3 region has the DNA TGTGCCAGCAGCCTAGCGTTTTCTTTGATGGATACGCAGTATTTT.

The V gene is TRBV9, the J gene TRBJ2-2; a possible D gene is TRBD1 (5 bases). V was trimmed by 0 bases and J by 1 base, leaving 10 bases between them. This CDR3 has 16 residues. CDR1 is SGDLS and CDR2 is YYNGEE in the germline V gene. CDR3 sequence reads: CASSVAGRVNTGELFF. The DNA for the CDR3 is TGTGCCAGCAGCGTAGCAGGCAGGGTGAACACCGGGGAGCTGTTTTTT.